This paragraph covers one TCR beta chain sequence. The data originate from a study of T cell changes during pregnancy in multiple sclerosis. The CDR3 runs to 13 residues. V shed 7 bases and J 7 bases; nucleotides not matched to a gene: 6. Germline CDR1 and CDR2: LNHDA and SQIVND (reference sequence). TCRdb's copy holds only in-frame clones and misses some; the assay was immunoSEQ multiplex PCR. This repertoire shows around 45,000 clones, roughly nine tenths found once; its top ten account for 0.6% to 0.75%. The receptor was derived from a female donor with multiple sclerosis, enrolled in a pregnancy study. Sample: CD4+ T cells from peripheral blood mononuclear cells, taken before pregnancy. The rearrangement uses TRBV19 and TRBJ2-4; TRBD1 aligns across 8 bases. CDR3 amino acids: CASIGQGSNIQYF. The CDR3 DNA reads TGTGCCAGTATTGGACAGGGATCGAACATTCAGTACTTC.